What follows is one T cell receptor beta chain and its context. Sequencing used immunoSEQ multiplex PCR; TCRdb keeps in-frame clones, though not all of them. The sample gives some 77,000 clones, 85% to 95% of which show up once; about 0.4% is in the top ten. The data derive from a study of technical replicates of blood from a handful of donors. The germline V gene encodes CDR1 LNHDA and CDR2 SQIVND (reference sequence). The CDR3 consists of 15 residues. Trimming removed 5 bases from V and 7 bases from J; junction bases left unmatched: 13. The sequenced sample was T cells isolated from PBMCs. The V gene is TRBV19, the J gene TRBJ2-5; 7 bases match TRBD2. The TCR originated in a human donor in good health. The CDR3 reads CASSPLSGAARTQYF. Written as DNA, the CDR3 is TGTGCCAGTAGTCCCCTGAGCGGGGCCGCGCGGACCCAGTACTTC.